This TCR beta chain was recorded in a study of T cell repertoires in cytomegalovirus infection. For the study at large: A matching HLA type, together with CMV infection, was signaled by public TCR beta signatures. Findings and limits, study-wide: HLA-C-restricted, CMV-specific TCR beta clonotypes were dominant ex vivo.

Trimming shortened V by 6 bases and J by 0 bases, and 11 bases separated the two germline ends. The CDR3 loop spans 14 amino acids. Germline V lookup: CDR1 MDHEN, CDR2 SYDVKM. This clonotype was observed many times. Its antigen is unknown. TCRdb reanalysed the reads using MiXCR and keeps one entry per CDR3 protein. The data contain under 200,000 distinct CDR3 sequences, 7.5% to 10% of them singletons. The clonotype comes from a human donor in good health (CMV status not recorded). Some clones in this sample may be carry-over from other donors' samples. V gene TRBV28 combines with J gene TRBJ1-1; possibly TRBD1 for D (6 bases). Sequences were obtained from PBMCs. The CDR3 nucleotides are TGTGCCAGCAGGGAGGGGGGGTTGAACACTGAAGCTTTCTTT. Amino acids: CASREGGLNTEAFF.